This section outlines one T cell receptor (beta chain) sequence together with its context. Germline V gene data show CDR1 as SQVTM and CDR2 as ANQGSEA. The CDR3 runs 14 residues. V was trimmed by 1 base and J by 2 bases, leaving 11 bases between them. This specimen comes from a study of blood T cells in healthy people across ages. Through a sample-barcoded 5' primer and a J-beta primer mix, a second PCR was run for about 6 to 11 cycles. A single record per CDR3 protein comes from TCRdb applying MiXCR to the 5' RACE reads. This sample carries some 1.1 million distinct CDR3 sequences, approximately 38% of them seen once, and the ten largest clones take about 12%.

The sequenced sample consisted of blood. The sequence came from a man aged 18 to 29 in good health. This chain joins TRBV29-1 and TRBJ2-5, with D maybe TRBD2 (5 bases). This CDR3 reads CSVEGTGLQETQYF. CDR3 nucleotides: TGCAGCGTTGAAGGGACTGGTCTACAAGAGACCCAGTACTTC.